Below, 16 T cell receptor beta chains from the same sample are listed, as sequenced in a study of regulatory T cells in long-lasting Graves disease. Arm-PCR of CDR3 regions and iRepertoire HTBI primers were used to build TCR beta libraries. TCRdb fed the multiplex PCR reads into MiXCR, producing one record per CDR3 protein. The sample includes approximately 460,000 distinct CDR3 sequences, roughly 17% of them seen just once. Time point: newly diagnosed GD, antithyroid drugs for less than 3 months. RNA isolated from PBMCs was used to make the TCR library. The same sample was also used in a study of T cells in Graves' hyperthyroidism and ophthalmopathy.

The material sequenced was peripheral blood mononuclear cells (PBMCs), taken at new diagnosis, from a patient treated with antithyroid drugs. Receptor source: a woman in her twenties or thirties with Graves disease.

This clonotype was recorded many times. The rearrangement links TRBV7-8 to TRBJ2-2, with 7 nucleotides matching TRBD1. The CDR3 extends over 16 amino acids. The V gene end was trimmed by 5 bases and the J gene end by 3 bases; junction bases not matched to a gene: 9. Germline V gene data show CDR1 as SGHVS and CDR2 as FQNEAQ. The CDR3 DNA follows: TGTGCCAGCAGCCTGACAGGGTTTGAGGACACCGGGGAGCTGTTTTTT. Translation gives CASSLTGFEDTGELFF.

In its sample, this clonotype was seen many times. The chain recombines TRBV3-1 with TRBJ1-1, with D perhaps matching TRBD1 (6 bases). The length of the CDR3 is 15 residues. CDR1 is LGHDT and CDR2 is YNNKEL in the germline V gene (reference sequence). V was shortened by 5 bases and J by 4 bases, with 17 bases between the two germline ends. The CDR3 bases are TGTGCCAGCAGCAAAGCCGGGGGGCAGAGCACTGAAGCTTTCTTT. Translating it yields CASSKAGGQSTEAFF. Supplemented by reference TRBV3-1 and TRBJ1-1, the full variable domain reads DTAVSQTPKYLVTQMGNDKSIKCEQNLGHDTMYWYKQDSKKFLKIMFSYNNKELIINETVPNRFSPKSPDKAHLNLHINSLELGDSAVYFCASSKAGGQSTEAFFGQGTRLTVV.

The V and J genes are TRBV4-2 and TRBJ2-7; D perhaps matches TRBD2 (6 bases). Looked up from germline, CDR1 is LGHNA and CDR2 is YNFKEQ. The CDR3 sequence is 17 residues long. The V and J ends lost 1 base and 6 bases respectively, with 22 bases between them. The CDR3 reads CASSQGYNTGTGTEQYF. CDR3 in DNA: TGTGCCAGCAGCCAAGGATACAATACCGGGACTGGAACCGAGCAGTACTTC.

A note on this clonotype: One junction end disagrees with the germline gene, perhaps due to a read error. In DNA, the CDR3 is TGTGCCAGCAGCCTAGGACCAAACAATAAGCAGTTCTTC. Protein product: CASSLGPNNKQFF. The rearrangement uses TRBV16 and TRBJ2-1; D unclear. The CDR3 totals 13 residues. CDR1 and CDR2 (germline): KGHSY, FQNENV.

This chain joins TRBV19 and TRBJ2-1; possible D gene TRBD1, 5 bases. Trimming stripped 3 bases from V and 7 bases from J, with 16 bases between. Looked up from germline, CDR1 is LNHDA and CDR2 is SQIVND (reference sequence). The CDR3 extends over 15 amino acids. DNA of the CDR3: TGTGCCAGTAGTATCCGTCAGGGAATAGGGAATGAGCAGTTCTTC. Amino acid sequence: CASSIRQGIGNEQFF.

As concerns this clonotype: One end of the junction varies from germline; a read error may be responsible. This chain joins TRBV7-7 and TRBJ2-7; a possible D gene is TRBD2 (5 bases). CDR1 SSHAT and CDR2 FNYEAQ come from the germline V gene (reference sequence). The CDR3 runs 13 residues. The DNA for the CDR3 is TGTGCTAGCAGCTTGGACTTTAGGGACGAGCAGTACTTC. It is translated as CASSLDFRDEQYF.

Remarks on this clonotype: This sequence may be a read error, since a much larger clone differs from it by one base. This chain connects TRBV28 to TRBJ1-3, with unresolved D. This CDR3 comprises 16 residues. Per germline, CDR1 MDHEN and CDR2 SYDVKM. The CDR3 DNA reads TGTGGCAGCAGTTTTATCATTATCCATGATGGAAACACCATATATTTT. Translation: CGSSFIIIHDGNTIYF.

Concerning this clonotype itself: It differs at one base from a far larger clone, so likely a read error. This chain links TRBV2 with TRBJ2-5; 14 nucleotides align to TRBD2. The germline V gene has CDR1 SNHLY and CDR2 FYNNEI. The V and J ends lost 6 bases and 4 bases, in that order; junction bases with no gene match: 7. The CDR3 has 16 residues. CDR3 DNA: TGTGCCAGCAGCTTTCGACTAGCGGGAGGGCGAGAGACCCAGTACTTC. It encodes CASSFRLAGGRETQYF.

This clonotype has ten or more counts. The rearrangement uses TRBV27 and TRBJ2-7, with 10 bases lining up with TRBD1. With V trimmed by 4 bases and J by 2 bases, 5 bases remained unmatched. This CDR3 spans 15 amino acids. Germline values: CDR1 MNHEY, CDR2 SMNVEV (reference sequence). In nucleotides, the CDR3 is TGTGCCAGCAGTTCCTACGGACAGGGGGCCTACGAGCAGTACTTC. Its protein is CASSSYGQGAYEQYF.

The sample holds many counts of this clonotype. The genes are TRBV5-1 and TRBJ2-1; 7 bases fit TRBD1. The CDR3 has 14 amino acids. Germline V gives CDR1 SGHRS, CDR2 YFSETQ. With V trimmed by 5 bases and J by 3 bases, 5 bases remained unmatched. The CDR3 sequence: CASRLRTGYNEQFF. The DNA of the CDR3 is TGCGCCAGCAGGTTGCGGACAGGCTACAATGAGCAGTTCTTC.

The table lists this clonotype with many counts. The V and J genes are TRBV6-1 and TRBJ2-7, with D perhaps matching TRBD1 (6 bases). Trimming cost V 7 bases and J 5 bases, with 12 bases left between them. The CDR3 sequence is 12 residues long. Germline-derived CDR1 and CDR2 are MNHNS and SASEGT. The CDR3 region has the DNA TGTGCCAGCACTACAGGGACCCACGAGCAGTACTTC. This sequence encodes CASTTGTHEQYF.

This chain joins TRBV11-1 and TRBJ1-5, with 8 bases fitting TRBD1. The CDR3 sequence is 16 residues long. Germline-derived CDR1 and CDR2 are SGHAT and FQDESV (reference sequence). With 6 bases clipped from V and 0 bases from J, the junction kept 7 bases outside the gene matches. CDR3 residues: CASRSGTGLSNQPQHF. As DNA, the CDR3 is TGTGCCAGCAGATCCGGGACAGGACTTAGCAATCAGCCCCAGCATTTT.

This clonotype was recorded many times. CDR3 coding DNA: TGTGCCAGCAGTTTGATGGACAGGGGCTACGAGCAGTACTTC. Protein product: CASSLMDRGYEQYF. The chain employs TRBV27 and TRBJ2-7, with 9 bases matching TRBD1. CDR1 is MNHEY, CDR2 SMNVEV, per germline (reference sequence). The ends lost 3 bases at V and 3 bases at J; junction bases unmatched: 3. CDR3 length: 14 amino acids.

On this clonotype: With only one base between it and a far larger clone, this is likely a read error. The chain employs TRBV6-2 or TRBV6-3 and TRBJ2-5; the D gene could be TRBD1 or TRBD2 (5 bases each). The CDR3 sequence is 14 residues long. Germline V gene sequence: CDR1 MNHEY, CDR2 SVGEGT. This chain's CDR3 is CVSQTGTGQETQYF. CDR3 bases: TGTGTCAGTCAAACCGGGACGGGCCAAGAGACCCAGTACTTC.

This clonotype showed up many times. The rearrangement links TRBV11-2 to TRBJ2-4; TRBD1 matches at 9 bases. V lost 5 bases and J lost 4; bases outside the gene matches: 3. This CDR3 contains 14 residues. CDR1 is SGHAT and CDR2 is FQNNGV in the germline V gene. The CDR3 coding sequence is TGTGCCAGCAGCACCGGGACAGGGAAAAACATTCAGTACTTC. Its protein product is CASSTGTGKNIQYF.

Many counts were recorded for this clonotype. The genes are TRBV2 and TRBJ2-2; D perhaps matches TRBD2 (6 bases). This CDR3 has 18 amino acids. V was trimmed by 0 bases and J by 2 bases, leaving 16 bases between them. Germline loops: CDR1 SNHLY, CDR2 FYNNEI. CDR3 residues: CASSEADPGGINTGELFF. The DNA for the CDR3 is TGTGCCAGCAGTGAAGCAGATCCAGGCGGGATAAACACCGGGGAGCTGTTTTTT.